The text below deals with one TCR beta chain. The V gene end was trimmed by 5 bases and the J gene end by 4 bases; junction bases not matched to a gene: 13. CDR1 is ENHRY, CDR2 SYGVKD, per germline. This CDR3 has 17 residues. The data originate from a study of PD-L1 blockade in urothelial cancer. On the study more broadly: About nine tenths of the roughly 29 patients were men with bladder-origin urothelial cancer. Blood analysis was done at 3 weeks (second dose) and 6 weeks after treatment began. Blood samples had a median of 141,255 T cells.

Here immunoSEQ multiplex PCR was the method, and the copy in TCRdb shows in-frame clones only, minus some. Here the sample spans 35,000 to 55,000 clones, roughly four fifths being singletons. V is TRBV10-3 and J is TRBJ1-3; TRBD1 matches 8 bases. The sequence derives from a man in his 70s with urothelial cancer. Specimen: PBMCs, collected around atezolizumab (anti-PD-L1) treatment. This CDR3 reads CAISQGAGGLGGNTIYF. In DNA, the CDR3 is TGTGCCATCAGTCAGGGGGCAGGGGGCCTGGGAGGAAACACCATATATTTT.